The following is a T cell receptor (beta chain) sequence with its context. This receptor's antigen is unknown. The sample holds no much larger clone one base away, and base qualities are not on file. TCR CDR3 regions were amplified from genomic DNA by multiplex PCR using the deep immunoSEQ assay. For each cell subset, the extracted genomic DNA was distributed evenly across all wells of several immunoSEQ 96-well plates, and each plate served as one replicate. For sorted subsets, approximately 190 ng of genomic DNA, equivalent to some 30,000 T cell genomes, went into each replicate PCR. Purified libraries were quantified with a Qubit 3.0 fluorometer, sized on a Bioanalyzer 2100, and re-quantified with the KAPA Library Quantification kit. Every immunoSEQ 96-well plate was sequenced on a dedicated single-read 150-cycle Illumina NextSeq 550 flow cell. In the authors' own workflow: Because only junctional sequences without quality scores were contained in the immunoSEQ output, filtering matching that applied to full-length reads could not be performed. To assign V/J genes and CDR3, sequences were annotated against IMGT germline references using PyIR, a Python wrapper for IgBLAST v1.9. Reads with weak V/J assignments (E-value above 1e-6), missing CDR3, stop codons, out-of-frame junctions, or ambiguous translated residues were removed. A V3J clonotype was defined by an identical inferred V gene, J gene, and CDR3 amino acid sequence. Percentage overlap between repertoires was calculated by dividing the number of shared unique clonotypes by the size of the smaller repertoire. Richness of each repertoire was evaluated using RTK rarefaction, the Chao1 estimator, and Recon v2.1 estimates of unobserved clonotypes. For all TCRbeta clonotypes obtained by the gDNA method from a few donors, generation probabilities were computed with OLGA. TCRdb holds this immuneACCESS table with in-frame rearrangements only. Some clones are missing; in checked studies, unresolved V genes explain under half, and the rest has no known cause. Clonal size and the V and J genes are those of that table, whereas D and trimming came from the DNA. The sample table contains approximately 2.5 million clones; only one count was recorded for over 85% of them. The ten largest clones capture around 0.4% of the sample.

The record originates from a study of shared clonotypes between healthy human individuals (dated by TCRdb to the early 2020s). Regarding the complete study: The cohort included a few men and two women between 18 and 49 years of age. Per donor, three plates each were used for CD4 naive and CD4 memory, two for CD8 naive, and one for CD8 memory. Blood TCR repertoires of roughly five healthy adults were deeply sequenced to estimate repertoire size and the extent of clonotype sharing between individuals. Between about 0.9 and 8.9 billion PBMCs per donor were obtained by leukapheresis. Different laboratories and diverse techniques were used to prepare libraries and sequence TCR repertoires, to increase sequencing depth and limit assay-specific biases. The paper as a whole reports these results and caveats: Based on pairwise subsampling, the degree of clonotype sharing among donors was expected to be affected by sequencing depth. Compared with non-shared clonotypes, clonotypes shared by all four sorted-subset donors had higher generation probabilities. Sharing across several donors was observed for approximately 5% of naive CD4, 3.5% of naive CD8, 2% to 2.5% of memory CD4, and over 0.3% of memory CD8 clonotypes. The genetic and exposure-history diversity represented was limited by the small number of donors. Incomplete sequencing was indicated by rarefaction of sorted-subset datasets, despite the large sequencing depth. Only blood was sampled, and tissue TCR repertoires likely differ from those in blood. Naive subsets generally had larger estimated clonotype richness than memory subsets did.

The donors were healthy, HIV-negative adults who had no recently reported acute infections or vaccinations. Every donor was a Caucasian adult residing in Nashville, Tennessee, USA. Magnetic negative selection was used to enrich CD4+ T cells, after which naive cells were positively selected on CD45RA and the negative fraction became the memory subset. After blood collection by leukapheresis, PBMCs were isolated using Ficoll-Histopaque density gradient centrifugation and then cryopreserved in the vapor phase of liquid nitrogen. Analytical flow cytometry was used to check the purity and quantity of each magnetically sorted T cell population. Each sorted fraction had its genomic DNA isolated and then quantified by UV absorbance on a Nanodrop 2000c. Sequencing was performed on naive CD4+ T cells from PBMCs. The cell subset or site label for this specimen denotes: CD45RA+ positively selected. The clonotype was recovered from a man aged 18 to 29 in good health. Some clones in this sample may be carry-over from other donors' samples.

This receptor carries the CDR3 CASSVANRQGSEAFF. The DNA is TGTGCCAGCAGCGTAGCTAATAGGCAGGGCTCTGAAGCTTTCTTT. The chain is made from TRBV9 and TRBJ1-1; the D gene is perhaps TRBD1, from 5 matching bases. The CDR3 runs 15 residues from the cysteine to the phenylalanine. This entry keeps only the CDR3 DNA: 45 bases, framed from base 1. V loses 0 bases, J loses 6 bases, and the germline ends lie 15 bases apart. Via the germline V gene, CDR1 is SGDLS and CDR2 YYNGEE.